What follows describes a single T cell receptor (beta chain). This entry comes from a study of T cell changes during pregnancy in multiple sclerosis. Using immunoSEQ multiplex PCR, the repertoire was profiled, and TCRdb retains in-frame clones only, with some absent. Altogether under 50,000 clones are present, just over 90% being singletons, with the ten largest covering 3% to 4%. The germline V gene encodes CDR1 SEHNR and CDR2 FQNEAQ (reference sequence). CDR3 length equals 17 residues. The ends lost 6 bases at V and 2 bases at J; junction bases unmatched: 13. The TCR sequence derives from a female donor with multiple sclerosis, enrolled in a pregnancy study. The chain has TRBV7-9 and TRBJ1-1; the match to TRBD1 covers 9 bases. This sample comprised CD8+ T cells from peripheral blood mononuclear cells, obtained after pregnancy. The CDR3 bases are TGTGCCAGCAGGGAAAAACCGGGACAGGGTGAAAACACTGAAGCTTTCTTT. It encodes CASREKPGQGENTEAFF.